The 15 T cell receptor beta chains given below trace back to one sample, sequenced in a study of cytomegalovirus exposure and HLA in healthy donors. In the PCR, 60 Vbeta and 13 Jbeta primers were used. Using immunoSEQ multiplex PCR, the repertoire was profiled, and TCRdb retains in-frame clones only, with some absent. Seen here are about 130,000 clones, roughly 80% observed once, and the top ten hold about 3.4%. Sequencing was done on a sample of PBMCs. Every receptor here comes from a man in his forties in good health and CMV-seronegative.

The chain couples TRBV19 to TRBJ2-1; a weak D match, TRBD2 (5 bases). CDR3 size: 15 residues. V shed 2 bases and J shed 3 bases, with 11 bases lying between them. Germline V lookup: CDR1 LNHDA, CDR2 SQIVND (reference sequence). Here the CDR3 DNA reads TGTGCCAGTAGTATATCCAGAAGCGGCTACAATGAGCAGTTCTTC. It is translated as CASSISRSGYNEQFF.

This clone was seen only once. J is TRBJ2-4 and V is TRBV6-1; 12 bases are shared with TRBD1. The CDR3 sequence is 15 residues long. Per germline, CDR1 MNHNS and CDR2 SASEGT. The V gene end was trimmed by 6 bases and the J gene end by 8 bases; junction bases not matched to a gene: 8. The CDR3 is CASRDGTGGAYIQYF. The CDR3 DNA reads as TGTGCCAGCAGGGATGGGACAGGGGGCGCGTACATTCAGTACTTC.

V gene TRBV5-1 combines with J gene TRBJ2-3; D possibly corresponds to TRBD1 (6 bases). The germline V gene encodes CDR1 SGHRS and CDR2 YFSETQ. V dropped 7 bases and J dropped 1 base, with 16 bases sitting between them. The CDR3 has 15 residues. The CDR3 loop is CASSPGVAGTDTQYF. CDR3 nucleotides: TGCGCCAGCTCCCCAGGGGTTGCGGGCACAGATACGCAGTATTTT. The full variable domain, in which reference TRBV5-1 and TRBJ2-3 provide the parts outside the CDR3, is KAGVTQTPRYLIKTRGQQVTLSCSPISGHRSVSWYQQTPGQGLQFLFEYFSETQRNKGNFPGRFSGRQFSNSRSEMNVSTLELGDSALYLCASSPGVAGTDTQYFGPGTRLTVL.

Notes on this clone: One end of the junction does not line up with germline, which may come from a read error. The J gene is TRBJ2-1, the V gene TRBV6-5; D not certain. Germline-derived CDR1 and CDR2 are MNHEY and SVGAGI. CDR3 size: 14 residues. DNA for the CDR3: TGTGCCAGCAGTTACTCTCAGAACTACGATGAGCAGTTCTTC. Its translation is CASSYSQNYDEQFF.

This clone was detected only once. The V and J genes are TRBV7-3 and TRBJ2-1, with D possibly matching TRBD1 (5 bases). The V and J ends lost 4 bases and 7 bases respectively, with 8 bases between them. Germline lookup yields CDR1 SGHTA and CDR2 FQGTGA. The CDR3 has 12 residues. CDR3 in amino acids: CASSYQGNEQFF. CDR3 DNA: TGTGCCAGCAGCTACCAGGGAAATGAGCAGTTCTTC.

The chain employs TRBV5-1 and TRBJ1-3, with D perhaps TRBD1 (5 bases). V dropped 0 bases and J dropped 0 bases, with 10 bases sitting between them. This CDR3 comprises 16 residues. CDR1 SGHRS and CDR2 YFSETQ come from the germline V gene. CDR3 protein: CASSLGAGHSGNTIYF. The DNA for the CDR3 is TGCGCCAGCAGCTTGGGGGCAGGGCACTCTGGAAACACCATATATTTT.

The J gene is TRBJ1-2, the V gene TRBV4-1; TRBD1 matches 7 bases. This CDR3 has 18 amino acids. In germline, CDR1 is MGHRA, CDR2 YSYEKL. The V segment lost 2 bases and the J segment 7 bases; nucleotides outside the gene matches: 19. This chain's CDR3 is CASSQQHRGTMGMAGYTF. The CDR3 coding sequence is TGCGCCAGCAGCCAACAACACAGGGGTACTATGGGGATGGCTGGCTACACCTTC.

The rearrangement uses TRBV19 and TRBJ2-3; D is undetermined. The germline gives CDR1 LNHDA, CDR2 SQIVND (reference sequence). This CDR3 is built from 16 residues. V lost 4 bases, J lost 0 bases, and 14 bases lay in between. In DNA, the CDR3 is TGTGCCAGTAGTACCTTCGGGTCTTCTAGCACAGATACGCAGTATTTT. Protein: CASSTFGSSSTDTQYF.

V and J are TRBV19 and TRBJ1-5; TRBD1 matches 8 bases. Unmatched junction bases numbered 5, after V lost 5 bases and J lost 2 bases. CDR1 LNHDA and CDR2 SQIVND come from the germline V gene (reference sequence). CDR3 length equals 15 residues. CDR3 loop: CASSGQGAGNQPQHF. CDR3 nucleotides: TGTGCCAGTAGTGGCCAGGGGGCGGGCAATCAGCCCCAGCATTTT. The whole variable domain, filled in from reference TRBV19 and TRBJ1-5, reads DGGITQSPKYLFRKEGQNVTLSCEQNLNHDAMYWYRQDPGQGLRLIYYSQIVNDFQKGDIAEGYSVSREKKESFPLTVTSAQKNPTAFYLCASSGQGAGNQPQHFGDGTRLSIL.

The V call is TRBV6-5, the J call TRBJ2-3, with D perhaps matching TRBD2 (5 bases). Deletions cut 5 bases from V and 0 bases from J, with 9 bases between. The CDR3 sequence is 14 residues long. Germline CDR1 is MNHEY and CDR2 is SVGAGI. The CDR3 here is CASSLRGSTDTQYF. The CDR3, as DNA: TGTGCCAGCAGTCTTCGGGGTAGCACAGATACGCAGTATTTT.

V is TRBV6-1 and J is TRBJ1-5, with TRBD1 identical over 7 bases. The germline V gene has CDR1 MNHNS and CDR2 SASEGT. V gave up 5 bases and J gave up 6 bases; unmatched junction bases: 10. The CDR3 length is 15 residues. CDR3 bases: TGTGCCAGCAGTTTTCTCACAGGGGACAGTCAGCCCCAGCATTTT. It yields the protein CASSFLTGDSQPQHF.

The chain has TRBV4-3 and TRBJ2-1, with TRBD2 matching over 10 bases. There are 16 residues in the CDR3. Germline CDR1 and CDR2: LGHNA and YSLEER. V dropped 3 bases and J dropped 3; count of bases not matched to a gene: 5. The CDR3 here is CASSQSGTSVYNEQFF. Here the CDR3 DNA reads TGCGCCAGCAGCCAGTCCGGGACTAGCGTCTACAATGAGCAGTTCTTC.

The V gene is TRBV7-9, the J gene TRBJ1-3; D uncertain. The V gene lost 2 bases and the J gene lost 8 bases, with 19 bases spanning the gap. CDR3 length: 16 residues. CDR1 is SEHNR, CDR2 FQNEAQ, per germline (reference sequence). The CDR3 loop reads CASSLPEVGFSDTIYF. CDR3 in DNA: TGTGCCAGCAGCTTACCCGAGGTTGGGTTCTCGGACACCATATATTTT.

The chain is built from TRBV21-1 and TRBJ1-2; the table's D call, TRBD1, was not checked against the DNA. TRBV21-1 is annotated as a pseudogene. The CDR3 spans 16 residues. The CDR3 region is CASSPGQGGANYGYTF. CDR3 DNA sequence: TGTGCCAGCAGCCCGGGACAGGGGGGAGCTAACTATGGCTACACCTTC.

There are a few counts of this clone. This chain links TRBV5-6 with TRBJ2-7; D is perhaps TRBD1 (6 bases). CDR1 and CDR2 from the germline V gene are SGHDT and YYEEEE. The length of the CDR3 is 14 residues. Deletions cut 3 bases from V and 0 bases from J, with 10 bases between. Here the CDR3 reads CASSWTVTSYEQYF. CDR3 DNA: TGTGCCAGCAGCTGGACAGTGACCTCCTACGAGCAGTACTTC.